This TCR beta chain was captured by sequencing in a study of OX40 agonist ivuxolimab in advanced cancers. Study-wide context: Patients in the trial were receiving intravenous ivuxolimab every 2 weeks, at doses of 0.01 to 10 mg/kg. Anti-PD-1, anti-PD-L1 or anti-CTLA-4 therapy given earlier was allowed, and roughly 40% had some.

Measured with immunoSEQ multiplex PCR; TCRdb has only the in-frame clones, and not every one. The profile covers about 61,000 clones, with about four fifths appearing a single time and around 0.47% taken by the ten largest. The germline V gene has CDR1 WSHSY and CDR2 SAAADI. Trimming removed 0 bases at V and 6 bases at J, with 12 bases between. The CDR3 consists of 14 residues. The V and J genes are TRBV10-2 and TRBJ2-7; D remains unclear. This clonotype was sampled from an adult with an advanced solid tumor such as melanoma, head and neck, liver or kidney cancer. The input for sequencing was CD4+ or CD8+ T cells sorted from blood, taken in a trial of the OX40 agonist ivuxolimab. As DNA, the CDR3 is TGCGCCAGCAGTGAGTCCCCTGGGCAGCCCGAGCAGTACTTC. This encodes CASSESPGQPEQYF.